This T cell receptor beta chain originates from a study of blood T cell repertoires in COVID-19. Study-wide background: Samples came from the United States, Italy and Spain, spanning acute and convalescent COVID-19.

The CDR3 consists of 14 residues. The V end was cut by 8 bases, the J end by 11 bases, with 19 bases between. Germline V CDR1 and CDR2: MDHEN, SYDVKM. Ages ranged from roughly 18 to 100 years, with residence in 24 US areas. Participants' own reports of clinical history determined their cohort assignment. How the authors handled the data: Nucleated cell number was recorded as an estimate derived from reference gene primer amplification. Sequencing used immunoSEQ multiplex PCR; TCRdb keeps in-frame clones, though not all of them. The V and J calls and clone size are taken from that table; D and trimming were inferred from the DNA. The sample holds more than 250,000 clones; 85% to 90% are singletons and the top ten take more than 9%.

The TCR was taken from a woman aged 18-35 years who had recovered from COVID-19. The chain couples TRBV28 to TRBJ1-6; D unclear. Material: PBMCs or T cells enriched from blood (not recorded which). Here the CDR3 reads CASEGSGVPAPLHF. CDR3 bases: TGTGCCAGCGAGGGCAGTGGCGTTCCGGCACCCCTCCACTTT. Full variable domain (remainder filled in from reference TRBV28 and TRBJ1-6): DVKVTQSSRYLVKRTGEKVFLECVQDMDHENMFWYRQDPGLGLRLIYFSYDVKMKEKGDIPEGYSVSREKKERFSLILESASTNQTSMYLCASEGSGVPAPLHFGNGTRLTVT.